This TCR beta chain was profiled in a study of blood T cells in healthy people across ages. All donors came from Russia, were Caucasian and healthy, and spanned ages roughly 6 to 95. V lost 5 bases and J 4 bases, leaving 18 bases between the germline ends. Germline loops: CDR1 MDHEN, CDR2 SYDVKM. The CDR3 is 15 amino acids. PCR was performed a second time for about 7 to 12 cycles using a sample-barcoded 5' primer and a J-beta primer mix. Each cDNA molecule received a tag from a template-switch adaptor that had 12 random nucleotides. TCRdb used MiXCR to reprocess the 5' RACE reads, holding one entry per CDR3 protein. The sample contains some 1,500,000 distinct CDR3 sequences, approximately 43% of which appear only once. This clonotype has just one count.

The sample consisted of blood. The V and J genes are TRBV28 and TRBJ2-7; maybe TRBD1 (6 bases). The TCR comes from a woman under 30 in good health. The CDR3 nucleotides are TGTGCCAGCAGTCCTACAGGGTTGAAAGGTTACGAGCAGTACTTC. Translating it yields CASSPTGLKGYEQYF. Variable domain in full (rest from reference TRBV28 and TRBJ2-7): DVKVTQSSRYLVKRTGEKVFLECVQDMDHENMFWYRQDPGLGLRLIYFSYDVKMKEKGDIPEGYSVSREKKERFSLILESASTNQTSMYLCASSPTGLKGYEQYFGPGTRLTVT.